This entry lists 29 T cell receptor beta chains sequenced from one sample in a study of blood T cells in healthy people across ages. It was with a sample-barcoded 5' primer and a J-beta primer mix that a second PCR of roughly 7 to 12 cycles was run. One entry per CDR3 protein results from TCRdb running MiXCR on the 5' RACE reads. Of 650,000 to 950,000 distinct CDR3 sequences listed, around 43% are singletons. Material for sequencing was blood. The receptors come from a man aged 60 to 69 in good health.

V usage is TRBV15 and J usage is TRBJ2-1; 7 bases match TRBD2. Unmatched junction bases numbered 17, after V lost 4 bases and J lost 8 bases. This CDR3 spans 17 amino acids. CDR1 and CDR2 from the germline V gene are LNHNV and YYDKDF (reference sequence). The CDR3 DNA reads as TGTGCCACCAGCACAGGCCCCGGGGGGACTTCGGGTGATGAGCAGTTCTTC. It is translated as CATSTGPGGTSGDEQFF.

This clonotype was detected only a few times. This sequence joins TRBV20-1 and TRBJ1-6; D is unclear. Germline V gene sequence: CDR1 DFQATT, CDR2 SNEGSKA (reference sequence). CDR3 length: 14 residues. V lost 3 bases and J lost 7, with 13 bases in between. The CDR3 protein is CSARGAPGNSPLHF. CDR3 coding DNA: TGCAGTGCTAGGGGCGCGCCGGGGAATTCACCCCTCCACTTT.

The V and J genes are TRBV20-1 and TRBJ2-7, with TRBD1 matching over 7 bases. The CDR3 totals 13 residues. CDR1 is DFQATT and CDR2 is SNEGSKA in the germline V gene (reference sequence). Trimming cost V 6 bases and J 2 bases; bases outside gene matches: 7. The CDR3 region is CSANRDSPYEQYF. The CDR3 DNA sequence: TGCAGTGCGAACCGGGACAGCCCCTACGAGCAGTACTTC.

The chain carries TRBV4-1 and TRBJ2-3; 7 nucleotides agree with TRBD2. This CDR3 has 17 residues. The V segment lost 0 bases and the J segment 4 bases; nucleotides outside the gene matches: 10. CDR1 MGHRA and CDR2 YSYEKL come from the germline V gene. The CDR3 sequence is CASSQEAGAPRADTQYF. Here the CDR3 DNA reads TGCGCCAGCAGCCAAGAGGCGGGAGCCCCCCGCGCAGATACGCAGTATTTT.

This sequence joins TRBV5-1 and TRBJ2-1; 8 bases are a match to TRBD1. The V gene end was trimmed by 7 bases and the J gene end by 10 bases; junction bases not matched to a gene: 13. Looked up from germline, CDR1 is SGHRS and CDR2 is YFSETQ. The CDR3 has 14 residues. CDR3 DNA: TGCGCCAGCCGAGGTACCGGGACAGGTGGAGAGCAGTTCTTC. Its translation is CASRGTGTGGEQFF.

This chain joins TRBV13 and TRBJ1-5, with unresolved D. The CDR3 is 14 residues long. CDR1 PRHDT and CDR2 FYEKMQ come from the germline V gene (reference sequence). V lost 0 bases and J lost 3, with 6 bases in between. The CDR3 region has the DNA TGTGCCAGCAGCTTAGGGAGGGTCAATCAGCCCCAGCATTTT. It specifies CASSLGRVNQPQHF.

This clonotype has a single count. This chain uses TRBV5-1 with TRBJ2-5, with TRBD1 matching 11 bases. The DNA end is more similar to TRBJ2-7, so the J call may be wrong. The germline gives CDR1 SGHRS, CDR2 YFSETQ. CDR3 length: 15 amino acids. CDR3 sequence: CASRTGQGGAYEQYF. For the CDR3, the DNA is TGCGCCAGCAGAACGGGACAGGGGGGGGCCTACGAGCAGTACTTC.

The rearrangement joins TRBV7-9 to TRBJ2-5; D gene ambiguous. The better agreement between TRBJ2-7 and the DNA end casts doubt on the J call. Germline CDR1 is SEHNR and CDR2 is FQNEAQ (reference sequence). The length of the CDR3 is 12 residues. CDR3: CASSLSANEQYF. The CDR3, as DNA: TGTGCCAGCAGCTTATCGGCCAACGAGCAGTACTTC.

The rearrangement uses TRBV11-2 and TRBJ1-2; 7 positions match TRBD1. The CDR3 length is 18 residues. Germline-derived CDR1 and CDR2 are SGHAT and FQNNGV. The J segment lost 5 bases and the V segment lost 0 bases, leaving 15 bases of the junction unmatched. The DNA for the CDR3 is TGTGCCAGCAGCTTAGATCGAGGACTGACAGGGTATGGGTATGGCTACACCTTC. This encodes CASSLDRGLTGYGYGYTF.

This clonotype appeared a few times. The CDR3 DNA sequence: TGTGCCAGCAGCTCAATTGGGTCGGCCTCAGGGGTGTTTCATGAAAAACTGTTTTTT. This translates into CASSSIGSASGVFHEKLFF. The chain is built from TRBV7-2 and TRBJ1-4, with a weak D call TRBD1 (6 bases). Germline V gene lookup returns CDR1 SGHTA and CDR2 FQGNSA. V was trimmed by 4 bases and J by 6 bases, leaving 27 bases between them. The CDR3 is 19 residues long. The full variable domain, in which reference TRBV7-2 and TRBJ1-4 provide the parts outside the CDR3, is GAGVSQSPSNKVTEKGKDVELRCDPISGHTALYWYRQSLGQGLEFLIYFQGNSAPDKSGLPSDRFSAERTGGSVSTLTIQRTQQEDSAVYLCASSSIGSASGVFHEKLFFGSGTQLSVL.

The chain couples TRBV7-2 to TRBJ2-7, with TRBD1 matching 12 bases. V lost 3 bases and J lost 5; bases outside the gene matches: 8. Looked up from germline, CDR1 is SGHTA and CDR2 is FQGNSA. This CDR3 comprises 16 residues. The CDR3 coding sequence is TGTGCCAGCAGCTTTCGGGCGGGACAGGGGGCCCACGAGCAGTACTTC. Its protein is CASSFRAGQGAHEQYF.

The chain carries TRBV18 and TRBJ2-5; 7 bases fit TRBD2. CDR3 size: 14 residues. Germline CDR1 and CDR2: KGHSH and LQKENI. J lost 2 bases, V lost 3 bases, and 3 bases had no gene match. DNA for the CDR3: TGTGCCAGCTCACCGCGGGGGAAACAAGAGACCCAGTACTTC. Translated: CASSPRGKQETQYF.

V gene TRBV15 combines with J gene TRBJ2-2, with TRBD1 as a possible D gene (6 bases). This CDR3 spans 18 amino acids. Germline CDR1 LNHNV, CDR2 YYDKDF (reference sequence). V lost 0 bases and J 3 bases, leaving 17 bases between the germline ends. For the CDR3, the DNA is TGTGCCACCAGCAGAGACCCGACAGGCACGCTGGACACCGGGGAGCTGTTTTTT. Its translation is CATSRDPTGTLDTGELFF.

The V gene is TRBV5-1, the J gene TRBJ1-2, with 12 bases lining up with TRBD1. This CDR3 region has 14 residues. The J segment lost 7 bases and the V segment lost 4 bases, leaving 5 bases of the junction unmatched. Germline CDR1 and CDR2: SGHRS and YFSETQ. The CDR3 DNA sequence: TGCGCCAGCAGCATGGGACAGGGGGCCTTTGGCTACACCTTC. This sequence encodes CASSMGQGAFGYTF.

This chain links TRBV18 with TRBJ2-2, with unresolved D. Germline assignment: CDR1 KGHSH and CDR2 LQKENI. This CDR3 is 15 amino acids long. Trimming left V 4 bases short and J 7 bases short, with 16 bases between. As DNA, the CDR3 is TGTGCCAGCTCACGTACAATTGATTCTCTCGGGGAGCTGTTTTTT. Translating gives CASSRTIDSLGELFF.

The rearrangement uses TRBV20-1 and TRBJ1-2; 9 bases align to TRBD1. The CDR3 is 11 residues long. Germline-derived CDR1 and CDR2 are DFQATT and SNEGSKA (reference sequence). V lost 6 bases, J lost 7 bases, and 3 bases stayed unmatched. This CDR3 reads CSALTGGGYTF. CDR3 DNA sequence: TGCAGTGCCTTGACAGGGGGTGGCTACACCTTC.

There are a few counts of this clonotype. The J gene is TRBJ2-5, the V gene TRBV11-3; possibly TRBD1 for D (6 bases). Looked up from germline, CDR1 is SGHNT and CDR2 is YENEEA. V shed 3 bases and J shed 1 base, with 9 bases lying between them. This CDR3 region has 14 residues. CDR3 residues: CASSFDRSQETQYF. Here the CDR3 DNA reads TGTGCCAGCAGCTTTGACAGGAGCCAAGAGACCCAGTACTTC.

In its sample, this clonotype was seen once. The V and J genes are TRBV5-6 and TRBJ2-5; 7 bases are a match to TRBD2. CDR1 SGHDT and CDR2 YYEEEE come from the germline V gene. The CDR3 runs 13 residues. With V trimmed by 3 bases and J by 3 bases, 2 bases remained unmatched. This chain's CDR3 is CASSSAGKETQYF. CDR3 nucleotide sequence: TGTGCCAGCAGCTCAGCGGGGAAAGAGACCCAGTACTTC.

Turning to this clonotype: At one end the junction does not follow the germline gene, possibly because of a read error. This chain links TRBV6-5 with TRBJ2-7; D is unclear. The CDR3 runs 14 residues. Germline assignment: CDR1 MNHEY and CDR2 SVGAGI. The CDR3, as DNA: TGTGCCAGCAGTTTGAACATACAAACCTACGGGCAGTACTTC. This translates into CASSLNIQTYGQYF.

V gene TRBV27 combines with J gene TRBJ2-5; D is possibly TRBD2 (5 bases). CDR3 size: 15 residues. CDR1 and CDR2 from the germline V gene are MNHEY and SMNVEV (reference sequence). The germline V and J ends were trimmed by 5 bases and 0 bases, with 13 bases remaining between them. CDR3 nucleotide sequence: TGTGCCAGCAGTGCGCAGAGGGTGCACCAAGAGACCCAGTACTTC. It is translated as CASSAQRVHQETQYF.

The chain couples TRBV12-3 or TRBV12-4 to TRBJ1-1; D is undetermined. The length of the CDR3 is 11 residues. The V gene lost 6 bases and the J gene lost 11 bases, with 13 bases spanning the gap. The CDR3: CASSLQSGAFF. CDR3 in DNA: TGTGCCAGCAGCCTACAAAGTGGGGCTTTCTTT.

This chain connects TRBV3-1 to TRBJ1-4; D remains ambiguous. CDR1 is LGHDT, CDR2 YNNKEL, per germline (reference sequence). V shed 4 bases and J shed 6 bases, with 18 bases lying between them. The CDR3 runs to 16 residues. The CDR3 nucleotides read TGTGCCAGCAGCCGGCTAACGGGAGCGCCGGATGAAAAACTGTTTTTT. Its translation is CASSRLTGAPDEKLFF. The full variable domain, completed using reference TRBV3-1 and TRBJ1-4, is DTAVSQTPKYLVTQMGNDKSIKCEQNLGHDTMYWYKQDSKKFLKIMFSYNNKELIINETVPNRFSPKSPDKAHLNLHINSLELGDSAVYFCASSRLTGAPDEKLFFGSGTQLSVL.

This clonotype showed up just a few times. This chain joins TRBV11-2 and TRBJ2-7, with 7 positions matching TRBD2. V lost 6 bases to trimming and J lost 0 bases; unmatched junction nucleotides: 11. The CDR3 loop spans 16 amino acids. Germline CDR1 is SGHAT and CDR2 is FQNNGV. The CDR3 nucleotides are TGTGCCAGCAGAATTGGGGGGGGATTAGGCTCCTACGAGCAGTACTTC. This sequence encodes CASRIGGGLGSYEQYF.

This clonotype has a count of ten or more. This sequence joins TRBV12-3 or TRBV12-4 and TRBJ2-7, with TRBD2 as a possible D gene (6 bases). The V gene lost 3 bases and the J gene lost 4 bases, with 13 bases spanning the gap. This CDR3 is built from 14 residues. The CDR3 DNA reads TGTGCCAGCAGTTTCGACGGGGGTACATACGAGCAGTACTTC. Translating gives CASSFDGGTYEQYF.

The J gene is TRBJ2-7, the V gene TRBV20-1, with 7 positions matching TRBD1. The CDR3 runs 14 residues. Germline V gene lookup returns CDR1 DFQATT and CDR2 SNEGSKA (reference sequence). Trimming cost V 6 bases and J 0 bases; bases outside gene matches: 8. CDR3 nucleotides: TGCAGTGCGAGGGACAGAGCCTTCTCCTACGAGCAGTACTTC. It is translated as CSARDRAFSYEQYF.

This rearrangement joins TRBV15 to TRBJ2-6; possibly TRBD1 for D (6 bases). The V end lost 11 bases, the J end lost 2 bases, and 13 bases lay between the germline ends. Per the germline V gene, CDR1 is LNHNV and CDR2 is YYDKDF (reference sequence). The CDR3 consists of 14 residues. The CDR3 DNA sequence: TGTGCCTCCGCAGGGGAGCCTGGGGCCAACGTCCTGACTTTC. Its protein is CASAGEPGANVLTF.

The chain is built from TRBV6-5 and TRBJ2-4, with no clear D. Germline assignment: CDR1 MNHEY and CDR2 SVGAGI. The CDR3 consists of 11 residues. Trimming stripped 3 bases from V and 14 bases from J, with 11 bases between. The DNA for the CDR3 is TGTGCCAGCAGTTATTCCCGCCGAGAGTACTTC. As protein: CASSYSRREYF.

This rearrangement joins TRBV4-3 to TRBJ2-2; D unclear. Germline assignment: CDR1 LGHNA and CDR2 YSLEER. The CDR3 length is 15 residues. V was pared by 1 base and J by 6 bases, with 12 bases between. The chain's CDR3 is CASSQGAVLPGELFF. As DNA, the CDR3 is TGCGCCAGCAGCCAAGGGGCAGTACTCCCCGGGGAGCTGTTTTTT.

This chain links TRBV28 with TRBJ2-7, with a weak D call TRBD2 (6 bases). V lost 2 bases, J lost 10 bases, and 12 bases lay in between. The germline V gene has CDR1 MDHEN and CDR2 SYDVKM. CDR3 size: 12 residues. The CDR3 loop reads CASSLKTRAQYF. In nucleotides, the CDR3 is TGTGCCAGCAGTTTAAAGACTAGGGCCCAGTACTTC.